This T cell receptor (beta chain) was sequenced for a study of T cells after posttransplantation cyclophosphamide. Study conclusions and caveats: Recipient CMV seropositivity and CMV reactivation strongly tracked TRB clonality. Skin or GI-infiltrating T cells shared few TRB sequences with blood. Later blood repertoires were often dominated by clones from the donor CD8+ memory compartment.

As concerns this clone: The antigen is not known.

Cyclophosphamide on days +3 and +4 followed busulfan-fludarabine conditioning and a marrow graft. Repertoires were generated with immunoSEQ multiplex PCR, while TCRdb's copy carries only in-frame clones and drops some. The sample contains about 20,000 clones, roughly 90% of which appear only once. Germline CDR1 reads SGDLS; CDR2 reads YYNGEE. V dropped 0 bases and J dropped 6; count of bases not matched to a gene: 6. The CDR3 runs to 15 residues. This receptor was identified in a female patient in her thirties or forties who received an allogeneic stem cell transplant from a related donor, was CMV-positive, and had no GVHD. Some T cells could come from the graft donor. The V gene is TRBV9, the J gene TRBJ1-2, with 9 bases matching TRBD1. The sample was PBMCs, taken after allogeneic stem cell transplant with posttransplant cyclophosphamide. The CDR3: CASSVAQGAGDGYTF. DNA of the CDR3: TGTGCCAGCAGCGTAGCACAGGGGGCAGGGGATGGCTACACCTTC.